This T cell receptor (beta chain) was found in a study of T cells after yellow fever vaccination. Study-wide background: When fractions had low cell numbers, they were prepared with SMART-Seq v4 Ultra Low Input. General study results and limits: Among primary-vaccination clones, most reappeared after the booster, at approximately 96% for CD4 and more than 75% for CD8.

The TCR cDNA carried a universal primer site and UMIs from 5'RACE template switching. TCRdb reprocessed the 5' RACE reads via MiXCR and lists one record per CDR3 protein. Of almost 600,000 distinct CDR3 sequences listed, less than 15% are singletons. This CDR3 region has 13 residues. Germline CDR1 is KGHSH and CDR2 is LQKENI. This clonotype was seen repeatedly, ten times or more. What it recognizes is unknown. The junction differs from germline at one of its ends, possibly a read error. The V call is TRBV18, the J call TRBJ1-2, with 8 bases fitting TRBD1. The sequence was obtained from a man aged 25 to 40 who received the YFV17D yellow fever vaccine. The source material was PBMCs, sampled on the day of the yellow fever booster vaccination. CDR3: CASSLDRDYGYTF. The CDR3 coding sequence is TGCGCCAGCAGCTTGGACAGGGACTATGGCTACACCTTC.